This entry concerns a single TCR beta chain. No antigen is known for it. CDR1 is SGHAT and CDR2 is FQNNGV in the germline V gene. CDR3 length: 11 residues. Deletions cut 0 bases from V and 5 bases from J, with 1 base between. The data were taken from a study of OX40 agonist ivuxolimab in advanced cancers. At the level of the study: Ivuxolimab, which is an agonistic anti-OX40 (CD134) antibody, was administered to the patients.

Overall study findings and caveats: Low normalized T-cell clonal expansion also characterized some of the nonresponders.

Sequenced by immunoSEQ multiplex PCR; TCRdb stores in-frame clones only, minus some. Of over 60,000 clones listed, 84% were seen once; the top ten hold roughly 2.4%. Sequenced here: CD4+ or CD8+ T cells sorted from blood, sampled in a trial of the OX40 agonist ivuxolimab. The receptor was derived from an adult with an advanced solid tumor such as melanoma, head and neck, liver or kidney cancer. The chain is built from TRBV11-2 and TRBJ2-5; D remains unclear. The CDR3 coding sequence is TGTGCCAGCAGCTTAGACGAGACCCAGTACTTC. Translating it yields CASSLDETQYF.